Listed below are T cell receptor beta chains from one sample, sequenced in a study of CD8+ T cells in alopecia areata. Libraries were prepared by immunoSEQ multiplex PCR; TCRdb keeps only in-frame clonotypes and omits some of them. The sample consists of approximately 300,000 clones, about 62% of them appearing once. The sample in question was CD4+ T cells sorted from blood, obtained at week 24, from a patient treated with tofacitinib. These receptors originate from a human donor with alopecia areata. The CDR3 runs from the conserved cysteine through the conserved F or W. The D gene is left open where the match is weak. Clone size, where shown, is once, few, many, or a class for clones that have expanded.

v_gene	d_gene	j_gene	abundance	CDR3nt	CDR3aa
TRBV11-2	.	TRBJ2-7	.	TGTGCCAGCAGGAAGACGGAGTACGAGCAGTACTTC	CASRKTEYEQYF
TRBV5-4	.	TRBJ2-5	.	TGTGCCAGCCAGCCAATTTCTCAAGAGACCCAGTACTTC	CASQPISQETQYF
TRBV6-6	.	TRBJ2-5	.	TGTGCCAGCAGGCAGGGGTTTTGGGAGACCCAGTACTTC	CASRQGFWETQYF
TRBV7-9	.	TRBJ1-3	few	TGTGCCAGCAGCTCTCTAAGAAAACTCTCTGGAAACACCATATATTTT	CASSSLRKLSGNTIYF
TRBV9	.	TRBJ2-1	.	TGTGCCAGCAGCGTAATGGGGGAAGGAGGGAAGCAGTTCTTC	CASSVMGEGGKQFF
TRBV30	.	TRBJ2-2	.	TGTGCCTGGAGTCTTGGGGGTATGACCGGGGAGCTGTTTTTT	CAWSLGGMTGELFF
TRBV6-1	TRBD1	TRBJ2-5	.	TGTGCCAGCAGTCCCGAGGGACAGCAAGAGACCCAGTACTTC	CASSPEGQQETQYF
TRBV6-1	.	TRBJ1-4	.	TGTGCCAGCAGTGCACCAACTCGACGGATCTATGTGTTTTTT	CASSAPTRRIYVFF
TRBV30	TRBD1	TRBJ1-2	.	TGTGCCTGGAGTTTAACAGGGGGCCATGGCTACACCTTC	CAWSLTGGHGYTF
TRBV7-2	.	TRBJ2-7	.	TGTGCCAGCAGCTTAATAGATTCCCGCGAGCAGTACTTC	CASSLIDSREQYF
TRBV5-1	.	TRBJ1-1	few	TGCGCCAGCAGCTCCCAGGGAGGAGAAGCTTTCTTT	CASSSQGGEAFF
TRBV19	.	TRBJ2-5	few	TGTGCCAGTAGGAACCGGGACTACCAAGAGACCCAGTACTTC	CASRNRDYQETQYF
TRBV28	.	TRBJ1-1	.	TGTGCCAGCAGTTCGACGACACCAGCAGCTTTCTTT	CASSSTTPAAFF
TRBV18	.	TRBJ1-5	.	TGTGCCAGCTCACCACAGGGGAGCGAGCCCCAGCATTTT	CASSPQGSEPQHF
TRBV2	TRBD1	TRBJ2-1	.	TGTGCCAGCAGTGAAAACAGGGGGATTGGTGAGCAGTTCTTC	CASSENRGIGEQFF
TRBV29-1	TRBD2	TRBJ2-1	few	TGCAGCGTTGAAGGGGCTAGCGGGGGATCCTACAATGAGCAGTTCTTC	CSVEGASGGSYNEQFF
TRBV29-1	.	TRBJ2-5	.	TGCAGCGCCTATTCGGGTCAAGAGACCCAGTACTTC	CSAYSGQETQYF
TRBV7-2	.	TRBJ2-5	.	TGTGCCAGCAGCCCCACCCGGGGTAACCAAGAGACCCAGTACTTC	CASSPTRGNQETQYF
TRBV7-9	TRBD1	TRBJ1-1	few	TGTGCCAGCAGCTTAGGGGACAGCGTCACTGAAGCTTTCTTT	CASSLGDSVTEAFF
TRBV7-2	.	TRBJ1-5	few	TGTGCCAGCAGCCAGGAGCGGAATCAGCCCCAGCATTTT	CASSQERNQPQHF
TRBV10-3	TRBD2	TRBJ2-5	few	TGTGCCATCAGTGAGTCCCGGGGGGGCCGGCAAGAGACCCAGTACTTC	CAISESRGGRQETQYF
TRBV6-6	.	TRBJ1-5	.	TGTGCCAGCAGTTACGGGGAGGGCAATCAGCCCCAGCATTTT	CASSYGEGNQPQHF
TRBV6-1	.	TRBJ1-1	.	TGTGCCAGCGGGAGCCCGGGGACTCCGGCTTTCTTT	CASGSPGTPAFF
TRBV30	TRBD1	TRBJ2-1	few	TGTGCCGGAAGGAACAGGGGGCACAGCTCCTACAATGAGCAGTTCTTC	CAGRNRGHSSYNEQFF
TRBV27	.	TRBJ1-2	.	TGTGCCAGCAGTAGCAGGGTGAACTATGGCTACACCTTC	CASSSRVNYGYTF
TRBV7-2	.	TRBJ1-2	.	TGTGCCAGCAGCTTAGCCGGCCTGAACACCTTC	CASSLAGLNTF
TRBV28	.	TRBJ2-7	few	TGTGCCAGCAGGACCCCCGCCGGGTACGAGCAGTACTTC	CASRTPAGYEQYF